The next 3 T cell receptor beta chains were all read from a single sample in a study of T cell responses to AZD1222 COVID-19 vaccine. Generated by immunoSEQ multiplex PCR, the TCRdb table keeps only in-frame clones and is missing some. The sample carries fewer than 120,000 clones, roughly 90% recorded once. The material sequenced was peripheral blood, taken 28 days after the second AZD1222 dose. The source of these receptors is an adult who received the AZD1222 COVID-19 vaccine.

The chain combines TRBV6-5 with TRBJ2-7; 8 bases align to TRBD1. With V trimmed by 0 bases and J by 6 bases, 10 bases remained unmatched. CDR1 MNHEY and CDR2 SVGAGI come from the germline V gene. CDR3 length: 16 residues. The CDR3 region has the DNA TGTGCCAGCAGTTACTCGATCGGGACAGGTGTCGGCGAGCAGTACTTC. Translated, it gives CASSYSIGTGVGEQYF.

The V call is TRBV11-2, the J call TRBJ2-7, with TRBD2 identical over 14 bases. Germline trimming cut 4 bases from V and 3 bases from J; bases unmatched to any gene: 2. Germline loops: CDR1 SGHAT, CDR2 FQNNGV. The length of the CDR3 is 15 residues. In DNA form, the CDR3 reads TGTGCCAGCAGCTACGGACTAGCGGGAGGCTACGAGCAGTACTTC. Translated: CASSYGLAGGYEQYF.

The genes are TRBV5-1 and TRBJ2-3; 7 bases agree with TRBD1. CDR1 is SGHRS and CDR2 is YFSETQ in the germline V gene. The CDR3 is 15 amino acids. V shed 2 bases, J shed 2 bases, and the junction held 5 bases outside the gene matches. Written as DNA, the CDR3 is TGCGCCAGCAGCTTTAGGACAGGTCACACAGATACGCAGTATTTT. Translating gives CASSFRTGHTDTQYF.